The 16 T cell receptor beta chains in this list originate from one sample, sequenced in a study of regulatory T cells in long-lasting Graves disease. Time point here: newly diagnosed GD, antithyroid drugs for less than 3 months. TCR sequences were obtained from RNA taken from PBMCs. According to the study, TCR beta libraries were built with iRepertoire HTBI primers and CDR3-region Arm-PCR. A single record per CDR3 protein comes from TCRdb applying MiXCR to the multiplex PCR reads. Seen here are 530,000 or so distinct CDR3 sequences, roughly 12% observed once, and the top ten hold 10%. The sample was also reused in another study, on T cells in Graves' hyperthyroidism and ophthalmopathy.

The sample here was peripheral blood mononuclear cells (PBMCs), taken at new diagnosis, from a patient treated with antithyroid drugs. These receptors all come from a man younger than 45 with Graves disease.

Points on this clonotype: A read error may explain this, as a much larger clone is one base away. This rearrangement joins TRBV6-2 or TRBV6-3 to TRBJ1-2, with D maybe TRBD1 (5 bases). The germline gives CDR1 MNHEY, CDR2 SVGEGT. The CDR3 is 13 amino acids. Trimming took off 8 bases at V and 12 bases at J, with 22 bases between the two ends. The CDR3 DNA follows: TGTGCCAGCTCCCTTAAGGGGCGTCAAGGCCACACCTTC. It translates to CASSLKGRQGHTF.

In its sample, this clonotype was seen many times. V gene TRBV11-1 combines with J gene TRBJ2-5, with D unresolved. Germline V CDR1 and CDR2: SGHAT, FQDESV (reference sequence). The germline V and J ends were trimmed by 0 bases and 4 bases, with 12 bases remaining between them. The CDR3 runs to 15 residues. CDR3 bases: TGTGCCAGCAGCTTAGCAGGGCAGCGTGGAGAGACCCAGTACTTC. It translates to CASSLAGQRGETQYF.

The chain has TRBV28 and TRBJ2-4, with D possibly matching TRBD2 (6 bases). V was shortened by 5 bases and J by 1 base, with 15 bases between the two germline ends. This CDR3 contains 16 residues. CDR1 MDHEN and CDR2 SYDVKM come from the germline V gene. This CDR3 is CASSRGGAAAKNIQYF. The CDR3 bases are TGTGCCAGCAGTCGAGGAGGGGCGGCGGCCAAAAACATTCAGTACTTC.

Comment on this clonotype: With a much larger clone just one base away, this may be a read error. V gene TRBV7-2 combines with J gene TRBJ2-7, with 11 bases matching TRBD1. From germline, CDR1 is SGHTA and CDR2 FQGNSA. This CDR3 has 17 residues. V shed 5 bases, J shed 1 base, and the junction held 10 bases outside the gene matches. The CDR3 is CASSLGSGTGGSYEQYF. CDR3 nucleotide sequence: TGTGCCAGCAGCCTTGGGAGCGGGACAGGGGGTTCCTACGAGCAGTACTTC.

For this clonotype: This may be a read error, as it is one base from a much larger clone. This rearrangement joins TRBV15 to TRBJ2-5; possible D gene TRBD1, 5 bases. The CDR3 contains 13 residues. Germline-derived CDR1 and CDR2 are LNHNV and YYDKDF (reference sequence). The CDR3 region has the DNA TGTGCCACCAGCAGAGATACAGGAGAGATCCAGTACTTC. It specifies CATSRDTGEIQYF.

This clonotype was counted only a few times. The rearrangement joins TRBV29-1 to TRBJ2-7; D could derive from TRBD1 or TRBD2 (7 bases each). The V gene lost 6 bases and the J gene lost 4 bases, with 10 bases spanning the gap. There are 11 residues in the CDR3. Germline values: CDR1 SQVTM, CDR2 ANQGSEA. CDR3 amino acids: CSVRGGYEQYF. The CDR3 coding sequence is TGCAGCGTCAGGGGGGGTTACGAGCAGTACTTC.

The table lists this clonotype with many counts. The V call is TRBV11-2, the J call TRBJ2-7; 8 nucleotides match TRBD1. There are 14 residues in the CDR3. Germline V gene data show CDR1 as SGHAT and CDR2 as FQNNGV. V lost 3 bases to trimming and J lost 2 bases; unmatched junction nucleotides: 3. The CDR3 reads CASSLQTGAYEQYF. The DNA of the CDR3 is TGTGCCAGCAGCTTGCAGACAGGGGCCTACGAGCAGTACTTC.

The genes are TRBV5-6 and TRBJ2-3; perhaps TRBD2 as D (5 bases). This CDR3 spans 15 amino acids. Looked up from germline, CDR1 is SGHDT and CDR2 is YYEEEE. Deletions cut 5 bases from V and 4 bases from J, with 17 bases between. CDR3 protein: CASSFPPDSSDTQYF. In DNA form, the CDR3 reads TGTGCCAGCAGTTTCCCCCCGGACTCCTCAGATACGCAGTATTTT.

This clonotype has a count of ten or more. The V and J genes are TRBV29-1 and TRBJ2-7, with D perhaps being TRBD1 or TRBD2 (6 bases each). Looked up from germline, CDR1 is SQVTM and CDR2 is ANQGSEA. This CDR3 has 13 residues. Deletions cut 4 bases from V and 2 bases from J, with 12 bases between. CDR3 region: CSVVYGGPYEQYF. The CDR3 DNA is TGCAGCGTTGTGTACGGGGGCCCCTACGAGCAGTACTTC.

This clonotype appeared a few times. A junction end diverges from the germline sequence, so it may reflect a read error. The chain links TRBV18 to TRBJ2-7; perhaps TRBD2 as D (5 bases). The CDR3 runs to 14 residues. The germline gives CDR1 KGHSH, CDR2 LQKENI. CDR3 sequence (DNA): TGTGTCAGCTCACCATCGGGGAGCTCCTACGAGCAGTACTTC. This codes for CVSSPSGSSYEQYF.

This clonotype was recorded many times. The chain recombines TRBV20-1 with TRBJ2-1, with 10 nucleotides matching TRBD2. CDR1 is DFQATT and CDR2 is SNEGSKA in the germline V gene (reference sequence). This CDR3 region has 14 residues. The V segment lost 1 base and the J segment 7 bases; nucleotides outside the gene matches: 4. Here the CDR3 reads CSARVSGRANEQFF. CDR3 coding DNA: TGCAGTGCTAGAGTCAGCGGGAGGGCAAATGAGCAGTTCTTC.

V is TRBV9 and J is TRBJ1-2; TRBD1 aligns across 7 bases. Looked up from germline, CDR1 is SGDLS and CDR2 is YYNGEE. The CDR3 contains 15 residues. With V trimmed by 1 base and J by 7 bases, 10 bases remained unmatched. CDR3 protein: CASSVSWLTGSGYTF. The CDR3 DNA follows: TGTGCCAGCAGCGTATCGTGGTTGACAGGGAGTGGCTACACCTTC.

The chain is built from TRBV20-1 and TRBJ2-3; D call uncertain. CDR1 and CDR2 (germline): DFQATT, SNEGSKA (reference sequence). V lost 6 bases to trimming and J lost 4 bases, with 11 bases between them. The CDR3 has 12 residues. The CDR3 bases are TGCAGTGCCCTCAGAAGCGCAGATACGCAGTATTTT. Its translation is CSALRSADTQYF.

This chain connects TRBV10-2 to TRBJ2-4; TRBD2 matches at 16 bases. This CDR3 has 18 amino acids. The germline gives CDR1 WSHSY, CDR2 SAAADI. J gave up 4 bases and V 5 bases, and 8 bases lay outside the gene matches. Here the CDR3 DNA reads TGCGCCAGCAGTAAAGGGACTAGCGGGAGGGCTTCTAAAAACATTCAGTACTTC. Amino acid sequence: CASSKGTSGRASKNIQYF.

This clonotype was detected many times. J is TRBJ2-4 and V is TRBV11-1, with D perhaps assigned TRBD1 or TRBD2 (6 bases each). Germline-derived CDR1 and CDR2 are SGHAT and FQDESV (reference sequence). The CDR3 consists of 14 residues. V was clipped by 1 base and J by 15 bases, with 19 bases between them. The CDR3 loop is CASSLGGAQRFRYF. The CDR3 DNA follows: TGTGCCAGCAGCTTAGGGGGGGCCCAACGGTTTCGGTACTTC. Drawing the rest from reference TRBV11-1 and TRBJ2-4, the complete variable domain is EAEVAQSPRYKITEKSQAVAFWCDPISGHATLYWYRQILGQGPELLVQFQDESVVDDSQLPKDRFSAERLKGVDSTLKIQPAELGDSAMYLCASSLGGAQRFRYFGAGTRLSVL.

This clonotype was observed many times. The chain recombines TRBV29-1 with TRBJ1-2; D not certain. Germline loops: CDR1 SQVTM, CDR2 ANQGSEA. The CDR3 spans 13 residues. With 6 bases removed from V and 4 bases from J, the gap between germline ends came to 15 bases. The CDR3 coding sequence is TGCAGCGTCACGGGTCCCCAACTCTATGGCTACACCTTC. This gives the protein CSVTGPQLYGYTF.